The source of this TCR beta chain is a study of human T cells and chemical hapten exposure. Across the study: Variation in per-sample TCR yields came mainly from small pooled library volume differences.

Authors' methods: Samples ranged from roughly 20,000 to 750,000 TCRs, with a median of roughly 95,000. TCRdb analysed the RACE reads with MiXCR anew, one entry per CDR3 protein. TCRdb's processing, not the study's, gives the V and J calls here. Of approximately 370,000 distinct CDR3 sequences detected, 5% to 6.5% appear once; the ten largest clones hold 7% to 10%. The junction had 7 bases not matched to a gene; V was cut back by 5 bases and J by 6 bases. Germline V gives CDR1 SGHNT, CDR2 YYREEE (reference sequence). This CDR3 is built from 13 residues. The time point here: pre-sensitization, week 0. The treatment: therapeutic diphenylcyclopropenone sensitization with weekly scalp DPC.

The source is a woman under 30 with alopecia areata. Some clones in this sample may be carry-over from other donors' samples. The rearrangement links TRBV5-4 to TRBJ1-1, with 7 bases lining up with TRBD1. The sample in question was whole blood, obtained in connection with sensitization to the hapten diphenylcyclopropenone (DPC). The CDR3: CASREGAFSEAFF. The CDR3 DNA reads as TGTGCCAGCAGGGAGGGGGCATTCTCTGAAGCTTTCTTT.